This T cell receptor beta chain was recovered during a study of CXCR3-negative and CXCR3-positive naive CD8 T cells. The method, 5' RACE with UMI labels, was used to prepare the TRB cDNA libraries. Following a re-call of the 5' RACE reads, TCRdb has one entry per CDR3 protein and lacks DNA. The sample includes around 50,000 distinct CDR3 sequences. CDR3 length equals 13 residues. The receptor comes from a human donor in good health. Some clones in this sample may be carry-over from other donors' samples. The sequenced sample consisted of memory CD8+ T cells from blood. The gene calls are TRBV12-3 or TRBV12-4 and TRBJ1-2; TCRdb names TRBD1, which stays unverified in the absence of DNA. CDR3: CASSVQGNYGYTF.